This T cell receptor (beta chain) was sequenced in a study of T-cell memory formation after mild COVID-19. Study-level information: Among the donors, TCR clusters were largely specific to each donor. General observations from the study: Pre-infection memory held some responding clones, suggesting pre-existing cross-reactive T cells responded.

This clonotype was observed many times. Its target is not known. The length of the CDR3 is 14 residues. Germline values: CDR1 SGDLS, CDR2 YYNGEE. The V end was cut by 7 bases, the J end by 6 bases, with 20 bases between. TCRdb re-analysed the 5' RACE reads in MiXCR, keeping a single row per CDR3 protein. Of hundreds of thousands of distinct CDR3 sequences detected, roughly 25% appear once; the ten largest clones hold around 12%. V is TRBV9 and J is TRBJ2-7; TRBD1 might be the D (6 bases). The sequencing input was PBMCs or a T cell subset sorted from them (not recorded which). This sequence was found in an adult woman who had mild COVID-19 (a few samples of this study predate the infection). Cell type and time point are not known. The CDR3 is CASQGVGARSEQYF. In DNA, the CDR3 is TGTGCCAGCCAAGGAGTGGGGGCTAGGAGCGAGCAGTACTTC.